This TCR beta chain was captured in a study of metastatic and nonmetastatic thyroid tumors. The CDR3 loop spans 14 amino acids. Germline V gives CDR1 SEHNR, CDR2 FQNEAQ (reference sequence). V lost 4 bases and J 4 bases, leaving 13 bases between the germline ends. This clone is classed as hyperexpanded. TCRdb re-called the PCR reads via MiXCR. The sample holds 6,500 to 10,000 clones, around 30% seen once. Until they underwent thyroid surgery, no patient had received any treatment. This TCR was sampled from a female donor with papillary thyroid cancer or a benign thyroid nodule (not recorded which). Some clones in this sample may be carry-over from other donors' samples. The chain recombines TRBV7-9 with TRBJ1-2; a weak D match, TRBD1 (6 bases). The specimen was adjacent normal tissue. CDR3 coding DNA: TGTGCCAGCAGCTACAACCCGGACAGCTATGGCTACACCTTC. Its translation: CASSYNPDSYGYTF. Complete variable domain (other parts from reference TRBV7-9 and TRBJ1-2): DTGVSQNPRHKITKRGQNVTFRCDPISEHNRLYWYRQTLGQGPEFLTYFQNEAQLEKSRLLSDRFSAERPKGSFSTLEIQRTEQGDSAMYLCASSYNPDSYGYTFGSGTRLTVV.